These 27 T cell receptor beta chains were all obtained from the same sample, sequenced in a study of blood T cell repertoires in COVID-19. Profiled with immunoSEQ multiplex PCR; TCRdb holds only in-frame clones, not every one. The sample has 360,000 or so clones; roughly 91% are singletons. Sequenced sample: PBMCs or T cells enriched from blood (not recorded which). The receptors here all came from a woman younger than 45 who had recovered from COVID-19.

The CDR3 sequence: CASSSPGQPYEQYF. Here the CDR3 DNA reads TGTGCCAGCAGCTCCCCGGGACAGCCCTACGAGCAGTACTTC. J is TRBJ2-7 and V is TRBV11-1; 7 bases agree with TRBD1. The germline gives CDR1 SGHAT, CDR2 FQDESV (reference sequence). Losses at the gene ends were 4 bases for V and 2 bases for J; bases not matched to a gene: 5. The CDR3 length is 14 residues.

The CDR3: CASGVLRGSNQPQHF. CDR3 in DNA: TGTGCCAGTGGCGTACTCAGGGGTAGCAATCAGCCCCAGCATTTT. This rearrangement joins TRBV28 to TRBJ1-5; the D gene is possibly TRBD1 (6 bases). The ends were cut back, 9 bases at V and 0 bases at J, with 15 bases in the middle. The CDR3 runs to 15 residues. Germline assignment: CDR1 MDHEN and CDR2 SYDVKM. The full variable domain, with the rest looked up from reference TRBV28 and TRBJ1-5, is DVKVTQSSRYLVKRTGEKVFLECVQDMDHENMFWYRQDPGLGLRLIYFSYDVKMKEKGDIPEGYSVSREKKERFSLILESASTNQTSMYLCASGVLRGSNQPQHFGDGTRLSIL.

The chain joins TRBV10-2 to TRBJ1-5; tentative D call: TRBD1 (5 bases). CDR1 and CDR2 from the germline V gene are WSHSY and SAAADI. The CDR3 totals 15 residues. Between the trimmed V and J ends, which lost 6 bases and 0 bases, there was a span of 12 bases. The CDR3, as DNA: TGCGCCAGCAGCCGACAGAGGAATAGCAATCAGCCCCAGCATTTT. It is translated as CASSRQRNSNQPQHF.

The chain combines TRBV6-2 or TRBV6-3 with TRBJ1-1, with 10 bases identical to TRBD1. CDR3 length: 14 residues. V shed 5 bases and J 5 bases; nucleotides not matched to a gene: 5. The germline CDR1 and CDR2 sequences are MNHEY and SVGEGT. The CDR3 is CASSPGQGGTEAFF. The CDR3 nucleotides are TGTGCCAGCAGTCCCGGACAGGGGGGGACTGAAGCTTTCTTT.

The chain couples TRBV19 to TRBJ1-2; D perhaps matches TRBD1 (6 bases). The CDR3 runs 17 residues. Trimming stripped 5 bases from V and 6 bases from J, with 25 bases between. Germline values: CDR1 LNHDA, CDR2 SQIVND (reference sequence). The CDR3 nucleotides are TGTGCCAGTAGTGCCATGCATACAGGACAGCGCTCTGATGGCTACACCTTC. Translated, it gives CASSAMHTGQRSDGYTF.

The chain is built from TRBV5-1 and TRBJ2-3, with D unresolved. There are 15 residues in the CDR3. V was trimmed by 0 bases and J by 2 bases, leaving 10 bases between them. Germline CDR1 and CDR2: SGHRS and YFSETQ. CDR3: CASSLGAASTDTQYF. The CDR3 DNA is TGCGCCAGCAGCTTGGGGGCAGCTTCCACAGATACGCAGTATTTT.

The gene calls are TRBV11-3 and TRBJ2-7; D unclear. Trimming removed 2 bases from V and 4 bases from J, with 12 bases in between. The CDR3 runs 14 residues. The germline V gene encodes CDR1 SGHNT and CDR2 YENEEA. The CDR3 coding sequence is TGTGCCAGCAGCTTATCCAGGAAAAATTACGAGCAGTACTTC. This sequence encodes CASSLSRKNYEQYF.

This clone was seen just once. The chain carries TRBV27 and TRBJ2-7, with 9 bases that match TRBD1. This CDR3 region has 15 residues. Germline V gives CDR1 MNHEY, CDR2 SMNVEV (reference sequence). Trimming at V came to 3 bases and at J to 3 bases, leaving 6 bases not matched to a gene. DNA for the CDR3: TGTGCCAGCAGTTTCTCCGGGACAGGGTACTACGAGCAGTACTTC. It translates to CASSFSGTGYYEQYF.

The chain joins TRBV6-5 to TRBJ1-6; D possibly corresponds to TRBD1 (6 bases). Trimming left V 6 bases short and J 3 bases short, with 12 bases between. CDR1 MNHEY and CDR2 SVGAGI come from the germline V gene. This CDR3 is built from 15 residues. As DNA, the CDR3 is TGTGCCAGCAGGCTAACAGGGATCTATAATTCACCCCTCCACTTT. Encoded protein: CASRLTGIYNSPLHF.

The rearrangement uses TRBV11-2 and TRBJ2-1; 8 bases fit TRBD2. This CDR3 region has 19 residues. Germline assignment: CDR1 SGHAT and CDR2 FQNNGV. The ends lost 5 bases at V and 4 bases at J; junction bases unmatched: 19. CDR3: CASSPRRRTSGHSYNEQFF. In DNA, the CDR3 is TGTGCCAGCAGCCCTAGGAGGCGCACTAGCGGTCATTCATACAATGAGCAGTTCTTC.

V gene TRBV25-1 combines with J gene TRBJ2-1; no reliable D call. The CDR3 is 13 residues long. Germline CDR1 MGHDK, CDR2 SYGVNS. Between the trimmed V and J ends, which lost 2 bases and 7 bases, there was a span of 9 bases. Written as DNA, the CDR3 is TGTGCCAGCAGTGAACCGGGTTTGAATGAGCAGTTCTTC. This translates into CASSEPGLNEQFF.

The V call is TRBV24-1, the J call TRBJ1-2; 7 bases agree with TRBD1. Germline V lookup: CDR1 KGHDR, CDR2 SFDVKD. The CDR3 contains 18 residues. V shed 8 bases and J 0 bases; nucleotides not matched to a gene: 17. CDR3 bases: TGTGCCACCAAAAAGACAGGGCGAGTGTCCACAGCTAACTATGGCTACACCTTC. This gives the protein CATKKTGRVSTANYGYTF.

The chain couples TRBV11-3 to TRBJ2-2; 11 bases match TRBD1. Germline loops: CDR1 SGHNT, CDR2 YENEEA. The CDR3 is made up of 14 amino acids. The V segment lost 8 bases and the J segment 6 bases; nucleotides outside the gene matches: 5. CDR3: CASRRDRGSGELFF. CDR3 in DNA: TGTGCCAGCCGCCGGGACAGGGGGTCCGGGGAGCTGTTTTTT.

The rearrangement uses TRBV27 and TRBJ1-6, with TRBD1 matching over 10 bases. V shed 8 bases and J 8 bases; nucleotides not matched to a gene: 12. The CDR3 sequence is 16 residues long. CDR1 MNHEY and CDR2 SMNVEV come from the germline V gene (reference sequence). The CDR3 protein is CASRTGTGVLDSPLHF. CDR3 sequence (DNA): TGTGCCAGCCGTACCGGGACAGGGGTATTGGATTCACCCCTCCACTTT.

This sequence joins TRBV15 and TRBJ2-1; TRBD2 agrees at 9 bases. The CDR3 totals 15 residues. The trim removed 0 bases at V and 10 bases at J, leaving 7 bases unmatched. In germline, CDR1 is LNHNV, CDR2 YYDKDF (reference sequence). Here the CDR3 DNA reads TGTGCCACCAGCAGAGATCGGCTAGCGGGGTCGGAGCAGTTCTTC. As protein: CATSRDRLAGSEQFF.

The chain recombines TRBV24-1 with TRBJ2-2, with D possibly being TRBD2 (5 bases). Germline-derived CDR1 and CDR2 are KGHDR and SFDVKD. The CDR3 is 19 residues long. V was trimmed by 0 bases and J by 1 base, leaving 17 bases between them. In DNA form, the CDR3 reads TGTGCCACCAGTGATTTGCCCGCCGGGAACTTACAGAACACCGGGGAGCTGTTTTTT. Its translation: CATSDLPAGNLQNTGELFF.

This clone was recorded only once. The chain is built from TRBV7-8 and TRBJ1-5; D uncertain. Germline V CDR1 and CDR2: SGHVS, FQNEAQ. The CDR3 is 13 residues long. Trimming removed 2 bases at V and 2 bases at J, with 4 bases between. The CDR3 DNA reads as TGTGCCAGCAGCTTAACAGGCAATCAGCCCCAGCATTTT. Translating it yields CASSLTGNQPQHF. Looking up the rest from reference TRBV7-8 and TRBJ1-5 gives the full variable domain: GAGVSQSPRYKVAKRGQDVALRCDPISGHVSLFWYQQALGQGPEFLTYFQNEAQLDKSGLPSDRFFAERPEGSVSTLKIQRTQQEDSAVYLCASSLTGNQPQHFGDGTRLSIL.

The CDR3 spells CASSQPGQKNQPQHF. The CDR3 bases are TGCGCCAGCAGCCAACCGGGACAGAAAAATCAGCCCCAGCATTTT. The chain links TRBV4-1 to TRBJ1-5; TRBD1 matches 7 bases. The length of the CDR3 is 15 residues. CDR1 and CDR2 from the germline V gene are MGHRA and YSYEKL. V trimming: 2 bases; J trimming: 4 bases; junction bases outside the gene matches: 5.

The chain couples TRBV28 to TRBJ2-7; 9 bases align to TRBD1. The CDR3 extends over 15 amino acids. In germline, CDR1 is MDHEN, CDR2 SYDVKM. Trimming cost V 2 bases and J 5 bases; bases outside gene matches: 7. The CDR3 sequence: CASSLGETGGNEQYF. CDR3 bases: TGTGCCAGCAGTTTAGGTGAAACAGGGGGCAACGAGCAGTACTTC.

The CDR3 nucleotides read TGTGCCAGCAGCTTAGGAGACAGGAGCAATCAGCCCCAGCATTTT. Translation: CASSLGDRSNQPQHF. The rearrangement uses TRBV11-2 and TRBJ1-5; the D gene is possibly TRBD1 (6 bases). The CDR3 spans 15 residues. The germline V and J ends were trimmed by 1 base and 1 base, with 8 bases remaining between them. From germline, CDR1 is SGHAT and CDR2 FQNNGV.

The rearrangement joins TRBV5-1 to TRBJ2-3; the D gene is possibly TRBD1 (5 bases). Per the germline V gene, CDR1 is SGHRS and CDR2 is YFSETQ. Trimming took off 0 bases at V and 1 base at J, with 9 bases between the two ends. The CDR3 is 15 residues long. The CDR3 protein is CASSLARAGTDTQYF. The CDR3 coding sequence is TGCGCCAGCAGCTTGGCCAGGGCCGGCACAGATACGCAGTATTTT. Complete variable domain (other parts from reference TRBV5-1 and TRBJ2-3): KAGVTQTPRYLIKTRGQQVTLSCSPISGHRSVSWYQQTPGQGLQFLFEYFSETQRNKGNFPGRFSGRQFSNSRSEMNVSTLELGDSALYLCASSLARAGTDTQYFGPGTRLTVL.

The chain joins TRBV3-1 (or the pseudogene TRBV3-2) to TRBJ1-2; D gene ambiguous. CDR3 length: 14 amino acids. Per the germline V gene, CDR1 is LGHDT and CDR2 is YNNKEL (reference sequence). V was trimmed by 0 bases and J by 8 bases, leaving 13 bases between them. In nucleotides, the CDR3 is TGTGCCAGCAGCCAAGAGGGGAGGGTCGGGGGCTACACCTTC. Translated: CASSQEGRVGGYTF.

The CDR3 is CASRKESGLYQEQFF. For the CDR3, the DNA is TGTGCCAGCAGGAAGGAGTCAGGGCTTTACCAGGAGCAGTTCTTC. This chain joins TRBV7-9 and TRBJ2-1; D possibly corresponds to TRBD1 (5 bases). Germline V CDR1 and CDR2: SEHNR, FQNEAQ (reference sequence). CDR3 length: 15 amino acids. Between the trimmed V and J ends, which lost 6 bases and 10 bases, there was a span of 22 bases.

V gene TRBV19 combines with J gene TRBJ1-2; 11 positions agree with TRBD1. This CDR3 has 13 residues. V lost 4 bases and J lost 7; bases outside the gene matches: 2. Germline-derived CDR1 and CDR2 are LNHDA and SQIVND (reference sequence). The DNA of the CDR3 is TGTGCCAGTAGTAAGGACAGGGGGCTTGGCTACACCTTC. Translating gives CASSKDRGLGYTF.

The V and J genes are TRBV4-3 and TRBJ1-2, with D perhaps matching TRBD1 (5 bases). The CDR3 length is 15 residues. CDR1 and CDR2 (germline): LGHNA, YSLEER. Trimming removed 0 bases at V and 5 bases at J, with 13 bases between. CDR3: CASSQDRGGLYGYTF. In DNA form, the CDR3 reads TGCGCCAGCAGCCAAGATCGGGGGGGATTATATGGCTACACCTTC.

As DNA, the CDR3 is TGTGCCAGCAGCGTAGCTACTTCAGGGGGTAGTAGCTATGGCTACACCTTC. This translates into CASSVATSGGSSYGYTF. The V and J genes are TRBV9 and TRBJ1-2, with 7 bases lining up with TRBD1. V gave up 0 bases and J gave up 4 bases; unmatched junction bases: 12. The CDR3 is 17 amino acids. CDR1 and CDR2 (germline): SGDLS, YYNGEE.

V gene TRBV9 combines with J gene TRBJ2-3; 10 bases match TRBD2. This CDR3 comprises 17 residues. J was trimmed by 0 bases and V by 4 bases; bases with no gene match: 8. Per germline, CDR1 SGDLS and CDR2 YYNGEE. The DNA for the CDR3 is TGTGCCAGCAGCCCAACTTCGACTAGCGGGAGCACAGATACGCAGTATTTT. It is translated as CASSPTSTSGSTDTQYF.